These 6 T cell receptor beta chains were sequenced from one sample in a study of early T cells in non-severe SARS-CoV-2 infection (dated by TCRdb to the early 2020s). The library came from 5' RACE. TCRdb shows the sequencer as NextSeq 500. TCRdb applied fastp at Q25 and MiXCR to the public reads, then kept only in-frame beta chains. All rows with the same CDR3 protein become a single entry with the most common DNA and genes. This sample gives more than 35,000 distinct CDR3 sequences in total; 5.9% of them show up just once. The ten largest account for roughly 4.9% of the sample. Sequencing was carried out using whole blood. Receptors were obtained from an adult who was a healthcare worker with PCR-confirmed SARS-CoV-2 infection or an uninfected control (not recorded which).

The V call is TRBV9, the J call TRBJ2-5; TRBD2 might be the D (5 bases). The CDR3 loop spans 14 amino acids. Per germline, CDR1 SGDLS and CDR2 YYNGEE. The V end lost 0 bases, the J end lost 5 bases, and 11 bases lay between the germline ends. CDR3 DNA sequence: TGTGCCAGCAGCGTAGCACCGGACTTGGAGACCCAGTACTTC. Amino acid sequence: CASSVAPDLETQYF.

This clonotype was seen repeatedly, ten times or more. The chain carries TRBV29-1 and TRBJ2-5; 8 bases fit TRBD1. The CDR3 runs to 13 residues. CDR1 is SQVTM and CDR2 is ANQGSEA in the germline V gene. V lost 7 bases and J lost 1; bases outside the gene matches: 5. The CDR3 protein is CSATGQGQETQYF. DNA of the CDR3: TGCAGCGCCACTGGACAGGGCCAAGAGACCCAGTACTTC.

A note on this clonotype: A much larger clone lies a single base off, so this may be a read error. The chain combines TRBV6-1 with TRBJ1-2; the D gene is possibly TRBD1 (5 bases). The CDR3 runs 12 residues. CDR1 is MNHNS, CDR2 SASEGT, per germline. V was cut by 5 bases and J by 4 bases, with 8 bases left in between. The CDR3 DNA reads as TGTGCCAGCAGTCAGGACACCTATGGCTACACCTTC. Its translation: CASSQDTYGYTF.

In this sample, this clonotype turned up many times. The genes are TRBV28 and TRBJ1-6; 7 bases match TRBD1. Trimming removed 3 bases from V and 0 bases from J; junction bases left unmatched: 5. This CDR3 is built from 17 residues. Per the germline V gene, CDR1 is MDHEN and CDR2 is SYDVKM. CDR3 coding DNA: TGTGCCAGCAGTTTTGGGACAGTTAACTCCTATAATTCACCCCTCCACTTT. Its translation is CASSFGTVNSYNSPLHF.

CDR3 bases: TGTGCCAGCTCCCTTCAGGTGGACACTGAAGCTTTCTTT. This translates into CASSLQVDTEAFF. V usage is TRBV18 and J usage is TRBJ1-1; D unclear. The length of the CDR3 is 13 residues. Germline CDR1 reads KGHSH; CDR2 reads LQKENI. V was trimmed by 6 bases and J by 3 bases, leaving 11 bases between them.

The rearrangement uses TRBV7-9 and TRBJ2-7; the match to TRBD2 covers 8 bases. The CDR3 runs 13 residues. Germline trimming cut 4 bases from V and 2 bases from J; bases unmatched to any gene: 1. The germline CDR1 and CDR2 sequences are SEHNR and FQNEAQ (reference sequence). CDR3 sequence reads: CASSSGLAYEQYF. CDR3 sequence (DNA): TGTGCCAGCAGCTCGGGACTAGCCTACGAGCAGTACTTC.